Presented here are 29 T cell receptor beta chains from one specimen sequenced in a study of cytomegalovirus exposure and HLA in healthy donors. PCR was performed using 60 Vbeta and 13 Jbeta primers. The data were produced by immunoSEQ multiplex PCR, yet TCRdb's version contains in-frame clones alone and is incomplete. Listed are 200,000 or so clones; approximately 0.74% falls within the top ten. Sequencing used PBMCs. All receptors derive from a boy aged 5-17 years in good health and CMV-seronegative.

The rearrangement uses TRBV7-9 and TRBJ2-3; 7 bases line up with TRBD1. V shed 4 bases and J 2 bases; nucleotides not matched to a gene: 12. Germline V gene sequence: CDR1 SEHNR, CDR2 FQNEAQ (reference sequence). CDR3 length: 17 amino acids. This chain's CDR3 is CASSSSTDRPLTDTQYF. DNA of the CDR3: TGTGCCAGCAGCTCCTCGACGGACAGGCCCCTCACAGATACGCAGTATTTT.

The chain links TRBV5-1 to TRBJ2-2, with TRBD1 matching 8 bases. The germline V gene has CDR1 SGHRS and CDR2 YFSETQ. The V segment lost 4 bases and the J segment 8 bases; nucleotides outside the gene matches: 4. The CDR3 has 13 residues. The CDR3, as DNA: TGCGCCAGCAGCCTTGGACAGGGAGGGGAGCTGTTTTTT. It encodes CASSLGQGGELFF. The variable domain in full, with the rest retrieved from reference TRBV5-1 and TRBJ2-2, is KAGVTQTPRYLIKTRGQQVTLSCSPISGHRSVSWYQQTPGQGLQFLFEYFSETQRNKGNFPGRFSGRQFSNSRSEMNVSTLELGDSALYLCASSLGQGGELFFGEGSRLTVL.

The chain joins TRBV11-2 to TRBJ1-2, with D possibly matching TRBD1 (6 bases). The CDR3 runs 13 residues. CDR1 SGHAT and CDR2 FQNNGV come from the germline V gene. V was shortened by 5 bases and J by 4 bases, with 11 bases between the two germline ends. For the CDR3, the DNA is TGTGCCAGCAGCCGAGACAGGCTCTATGGCTACACCTTC. Translating it yields CASSRDRLYGYTF. Based on the CDR3 plus reference TRBV11-2 and TRBJ1-2, the full variable domain is EAGVAQSPRYKIIEKRQSVAFWCNPISGHATLYWYQQILGQGPKLLIQFQNNGVVDDSQLPKDRFSAERLKGVDSTLKIQPAKLEDSAVYLCASSRDRLYGYTFGSGTRLTVV.

The chain employs TRBV19 and TRBJ2-1, with 8 bases aligning to TRBD2. Germline CDR1 and CDR2: LNHDA and SQIVND (reference sequence). J gave up 3 bases and V 9 bases, and 7 bases lay outside the gene matches. There are 14 residues in the CDR3. CDR3: CASVKTSGYNEQFF. The CDR3 DNA follows: TGTGCCAGCGTTAAAACTAGCGGCTACAATGAGCAGTTCTTC.

V and J are TRBV27 and TRBJ2-3, with a weak D call TRBD1 (6 bases). The V and J ends lost 0 bases and 1 base respectively, with 8 bases between them. The CDR3 is made up of 15 amino acids. CDR1 is MNHEY and CDR2 is SMNVEV in the germline V gene (reference sequence). The CDR3 protein is CASSLSNRGTDTQYF. In nucleotides, the CDR3 is TGTGCCAGCAGTTTATCTAACAGGGGCACAGATACGCAGTATTTT.

The rearrangement links TRBV11-2 to TRBJ2-7; TRBD2 matches 9 bases. There are 16 residues in the CDR3. CDR1 is SGHAT and CDR2 is FQNNGV in the germline V gene. J gave up 0 bases and V 1 base, and 4 bases lay outside the gene matches. CDR3 sequence (DNA): TGTGCCAGCAGCTTAGTGGCTAGCGGGGACTCCTACGAGCAGTACTTC. It encodes CASSLVASGDSYEQYF. The variable domain in full, with the rest retrieved from reference TRBV11-2 and TRBJ2-7, is EAGVAQSPRYKIIEKRQSVAFWCNPISGHATLYWYQQILGQGPKLLIQFQNNGVVDDSQLPKDRFSAERLKGVDSTLKIQPAKLEDSAVYLCASSLVASGDSYEQYFGPGTRLTVT.

The chain has TRBV27 and TRBJ1-2; D ambiguous. The germline V gene encodes CDR1 MNHEY and CDR2 SMNVEV (reference sequence). The V end was cut by 0 bases, the J end by 3 bases, with 5 bases between. The CDR3 is 13 amino acids. CDR3 loop: CASSLSPDYGYTF. CDR3 nucleotides: TGTGCCAGCAGTTTATCTCCGGACTATGGCTACACCTTC.

The chain is built from TRBV18 and TRBJ2-5; a possible D gene is TRBD2 (6 bases). Trimming left V 2 bases short and J 5 bases short, with 18 bases between. The germline gives CDR1 KGHSH, CDR2 LQKENI. There are 16 residues in the CDR3. The DNA of the CDR3 is TGTGCCAGCTCACCATCAAACAGGAGGGTTGGGGAGACCCAGTACTTC. This translates into CASSPSNRRVGETQYF. The whole variable domain, remainder taken from reference TRBV18 and TRBJ2-5, is NAGVMQNPRHLVRRRGQEARLRCSPMKGHSHVYWYRQLPEEGLKFMVYLQKENIIDESGMPKERFSAEFPKEGPSILRIQQVVRGDSAAYFCASSPSNRRVGETQYFGPGTRLLVL.

The chain uses TRBV28 and TRBJ1-1, with 8 positions matching TRBD1. Looked up from germline, CDR1 is MDHEN and CDR2 is SYDVKM. The CDR3 consists of 15 residues. V trimming: 2 bases; J trimming: 6 bases; junction bases outside the gene matches: 8. CDR3: CASSLPADRASEAFF. CDR3 DNA sequence: TGTGCCAGCAGTTTACCGGCGGACAGGGCTTCTGAAGCTTTCTTT.

In nucleotides, the CDR3 is TGTGCCTGGAGTACGGCTAGCGGGGGGGCAGATACGCAGTATTTT. This translates into CAWSTASGGADTQYF. The chain joins TRBV30 to TRBJ2-3, with 12 bases aligning to TRBD2. Trimming at V came to 2 bases and at J to 4 bases, leaving 4 bases not matched to a gene. The CDR3 has 15 residues. CDR1 and CDR2 (germline): GTSNPN, SVGIG (reference sequence). Full variable domain (remainder filled in from reference TRBV30 and TRBJ2-3): SQTIHQWPATLVQPVGSPLSLECTVEGTSNPNLYWYRQAAGRGLQLLFYSVGIGQISSEVPQNLSASRPQDRQFILSSKKLLLSDSGFYLCAWSTASGGADTQYFGPGTRLTVL.

The genes are TRBV6-5 and TRBJ1-1, with D possibly matching TRBD1 (5 bases). Per germline, CDR1 MNHEY and CDR2 SVGAGI. The CDR3 consists of 14 residues. The V end was cut by 0 bases, the J end by 10 bases, with 15 bases between. The CDR3 is CASSYSTAGPGAFF. The DNA of the CDR3 is TGTGCCAGCAGTTACTCGACAGCTGGGCCTGGAGCTTTCTTT.

This chain links TRBV4-1 with TRBJ2-3; D remains ambiguous. This CDR3 has 14 amino acids. V lost 2 bases to trimming and J lost 4 bases, with 10 bases between them. Germline V gene lookup returns CDR1 MGHRA and CDR2 YSYEKL. This chain's CDR3 is CASSQFVGPDTQYF. Here the CDR3 DNA reads TGCGCCAGCAGCCAATTTGTGGGCCCAGATACGCAGTATTTT.

The J gene is TRBJ1-4, the V gene TRBV27; no clear D gene. Between the trimmed V and J ends, which lost 9 bases and 5 bases, there was a span of 10 bases. The CDR3 covers 12 residues. Germline V CDR1 and CDR2: MNHEY, SMNVEV (reference sequence). CDR3: CASSKENEKLFF. CDR3 bases: TGTGCCAGTTCAAAGGAGAATGAAAAACTGTTTTTT.

The rearrangement links TRBV19 to TRBJ2-7; 8 nucleotides match TRBD1. From germline, CDR1 is LNHDA and CDR2 SQIVND (reference sequence). Trimming took 4 bases from V and 4 from J; bases not matched to a gene: 9. This CDR3 region has 15 residues. CDR3: CASSTQLTGVYEQYF. CDR3 coding DNA: TGTGCCAGTAGTACACAATTGACAGGGGTTTACGAGCAGTACTTC.

The V and J genes are TRBV2 and TRBJ1-5; D may be TRBD1 (5 bases). The CDR3 runs to 16 residues. V lost 2 bases and J 5 bases, leaving 16 bases between the germline ends. Germline V gene sequence: CDR1 SNHLY, CDR2 FYNNEI. In DNA form, the CDR3 reads TGTGCCAGCAGTGAAAACGTCAGGGTTGGGGATCAGCCCCAGCATTTT. This codes for CASSENVRVGDQPQHF.

The genes are TRBV6-5 and TRBJ1-1; 8 positions match TRBD1. Trimming cost V 6 bases and J 1 base; bases outside gene matches: 4. The CDR3 totals 14 residues. From germline, CDR1 is MNHEY and CDR2 SVGAGI. This CDR3 is CASRTDRGNTEAFF. CDR3 nucleotides: TGTGCCAGCAGAACTGACAGGGGGAACACTGAAGCTTTCTTT.

This chain joins TRBV6-5 and TRBJ1-2, with D uncertain. The CDR3 runs to 12 residues. Germline V gives CDR1 MNHEY, CDR2 SVGAGI. The V end lost 10 bases, the J end lost 7 bases, and 16 bases lay between the germline ends. The CDR3 here is CAIHGGWGGYTF. Here the CDR3 DNA reads TGTGCCATCCACGGAGGGTGGGGTGGCTACACCTTC.

This chain joins TRBV2 and TRBJ1-5, with D possibly TRBD1 on 6 matching bases. Germline V lookup: CDR1 SNHLY, CDR2 FYNNEI. The CDR3 is made up of 14 amino acids. V was cut by 7 bases and J by 2 bases, with 12 bases left in between. The CDR3 loop is CASIRGGGNQPQHF. In nucleotides, the CDR3 is TGTGCCAGCATCCGAGGGGGGGGCAATCAGCCCCAGCATTTT.

J is TRBJ2-3 and V is TRBV27; the match to TRBD2 covers 12 bases. Germline trimming cut 9 bases from V and 5 bases from J; bases unmatched to any gene: 6. This CDR3 spans 14 amino acids. CDR1 MNHEY and CDR2 SMNVEV come from the germline V gene (reference sequence). In DNA form, the CDR3 reads TGTGCCAGTCGACTAGCGGGGGATGGAGATACGCAGTATTTT. It yields the protein CASRLAGDGDTQYF.

This sequence joins TRBV7-3 and TRBJ1-2; D is perhaps TRBD1 (6 bases). Trimming took 4 bases from V and 8 from J, leaving 23 bases between them. In germline, CDR1 is SGHTA, CDR2 FQGTGA. This CDR3 has 16 amino acids. CDR3 protein: CASSSQGGGSWWGYTF. CDR3 DNA: TGTGCCAGCAGCTCCCAAGGGGGGGGCAGTTGGTGGGGCTACACCTTC.

The rearrangement links TRBV5-5 to TRBJ2-7; tentative D call: TRBD2 (6 bases). There are 16 residues in the CDR3. Germline V gene data show CDR1 as SGHKS and CDR2 as YYEKEE (reference sequence). V dropped 0 bases and J dropped 4 bases, with 17 bases sitting between them. The CDR3 nucleotides read TGTGCCAGCAGCTTGGACGCGGGCGGGGTCAAGTACGAGCAGTACTTC. Encoded protein: CASSLDAGGVKYEQYF.

The V gene is TRBV5-5, the J gene TRBJ1-1; TRBD1 agrees at 8 bases. The CDR3 is 16 amino acids. Trimming cost V 0 bases and J 6 bases; bases outside gene matches: 10. CDR1 and CDR2 from the germline V gene are SGHKS and YYEKEE (reference sequence). CDR3 DNA sequence: TGTGCCAGCAGCTTGGTTAGGACAGGGCGAAGGGCTGAAGCTTTCTTT. This sequence encodes CASSLVRTGRRAEAFF.

V usage is TRBV19 and J usage is TRBJ1-2; TRBD1 agrees at 8 bases. With 10 bases clipped from V and 6 bases from J, the junction kept 7 bases outside the gene matches. The germline V gene has CDR1 LNHDA and CDR2 SQIVND (reference sequence). CDR3 length: 12 residues. The CDR3 nucleotides read TGTGCCACCAATCAGGGGGCCAATGGCTACACCTTC. Its translation is CATNQGANGYTF.

The chain combines TRBV19 with TRBJ2-5; 7 bases fit TRBD2. The germline CDR1 and CDR2 sequences are LNHDA and SQIVND (reference sequence). Trimming took 3 bases from V and 1 from J; bases not matched to a gene: 8. The CDR3 runs 16 residues. CDR3 nucleotides: TGTGCCAGTAGTATTGGGCCTAGCGGTGCCCAAGAGACCCAGTACTTC. It translates to CASSIGPSGAQETQYF.

This sequence joins TRBV6-5 and TRBJ2-7; D is unresolved. This CDR3 spans 14 amino acids. The germline gives CDR1 MNHEY, CDR2 SVGAGI. Trimming left V 2 bases short and J 2 bases short, with 10 bases between. CDR3 region: CASSYVAPPYEQYF. CDR3 DNA: TGTGCCAGCAGTTACGTGGCCCCTCCCTACGAGCAGTACTTC.

The rearrangement joins TRBV2 to TRBJ1-1, with 7 bases lining up with TRBD1. V shed 6 bases, J shed 6 bases, and the junction held 13 bases outside the gene matches. CDR3 length: 15 residues. Germline CDR1 and CDR2: SNHLY and FYNNEI. In nucleotides, the CDR3 is TGTGCCAGCAGCGCGCCGACAGGGCTTAAAGCTGAAGCTTTCTTT. Its protein product is CASSAPTGLKAEAFF.

V is TRBV2 and J is TRBJ1-6; D unclear. Trimming removed 10 bases from V and 8 bases from J, with 12 bases in between. From germline, CDR1 is SNHLY and CDR2 FYNNEI. This CDR3 is 12 amino acids long. The DNA of the CDR3 is TGTGCCACCTCTGGGGAGTATTCACCCCTCCACTTT. Translation gives CATSGEYSPLHF.

The V gene is TRBV7-3, the J gene TRBJ2-3; 8 nucleotides match TRBD2. After removal of 5 bases from V and 5 bases from J, the junction contained 9 bases not matched to a gene. The CDR3 has 15 residues. The germline CDR1 and CDR2 sequences are SGHTA and FQGTGA. The CDR3 DNA reads as TGTGCCAGCAGCCCCGGGGGGGCGTTTGAAGATACGCAGTATTTT. The encoded protein is CASSPGGAFEDTQYF.

The rearrangement uses TRBV30 and TRBJ2-3; tentative D call: TRBD2 (7 bases). CDR3 length: 16 amino acids. The V gene lost 4 bases and the J gene lost 1 base, with 18 bases spanning the gap. Per the germline V gene, CDR1 is GTSNPN and CDR2 is SVGIG (reference sequence). The CDR3 here is CAWTPWGGGGTDTQYF. Here the CDR3 DNA reads TGTGCCTGGACCCCCTGGGGAGGGGGGGGCACAGATACGCAGTATTTT.